Below, 32 T cell receptor beta chains from the same sample are listed, as sequenced in a study of T-cell reconstitution after alpha-beta-depleted transplantation in children. Unique molecular identifiers were incorporated when the TCRbeta library was constructed. TCRdb called the PCR reads again in MiXCR, with one record for every CDR3 protein. The profile shows approximately 400,000 distinct CDR3 sequences, roughly 16% of them singletons. The material was PBMCs, mostly from graft donor cells, obtained 360 days after TCRalphabeta/CD19-depleted stem cell transplant. The source of these receptors is a boy under three years old who had a stem cell transplant for Wiskott-Aldrich syndrome, so the T cells may come from the graft donor.

The chain links TRBV7-9 to TRBJ2-7, with D possibly matching TRBD1 (5 bases). This CDR3 is 16 amino acids long. V shed 0 bases and J shed 5 bases, with 17 bases lying between them. From germline, CDR1 is SEHNR and CDR2 FQNEAQ (reference sequence). CDR3 protein: CASSLAARLQANEQYF. CDR3 DNA sequence: TGTGCCAGCAGCTTAGCCGCGCGCCTACAGGCGAACGAGCAGTACTTC.

This chain joins TRBV10-2 and TRBJ2-3; unclear D gene. V lost 5 bases, J lost 0 bases, and 15 bases lay in between. Germline CDR1 WSHSY, CDR2 SAAADI. The CDR3 loop spans 16 amino acids. CDR3 sequence reads: CASSLEIPSSTDTQYF. The DNA for the CDR3 is TGCGCCAGCAGTCTGGAGATACCCTCCAGCACAGATACGCAGTATTTT.

This clonotype was detected only a few times. This rearrangement joins TRBV10-3 to TRBJ2-1; D gene uncertain. Trimming removed 4 bases from V and 10 bases from J, with 14 bases in between. Germline CDR1 and CDR2: ENHRY and SYGVKD. This CDR3 has 13 amino acids. DNA of the CDR3: TGTGCCATCAGTGTCTCTAAGACCGGGGAGCAGTTCTTC. Its protein product is CAISVSKTGEQFF.

This clonotype was picked up a small number of times. The chain uses TRBV7-9 and TRBJ2-1; 7 bases line up with TRBD2. CDR1 SEHNR and CDR2 FQNEAQ come from the germline V gene (reference sequence). Losses at the gene ends were 8 bases for V and 4 bases for J; bases not matched to a gene: 5. The CDR3 length is 13 residues. The CDR3: CASARGEYNEQFF. Written as DNA, the CDR3 is TGTGCCAGCGCCCGGGGGGAGTACAATGAGCAGTTCTTC.

This clonotype was observed a few times. The chain carries TRBV2 and TRBJ1-5, with 8 positions matching TRBD1. Looked up from germline, CDR1 is SNHLY and CDR2 is FYNNEI. There are 13 residues in the CDR3. Unmatched junction bases numbered 6, after V lost 7 bases and J lost 7 bases. The CDR3 reads CASKGDRGQPQHF. In DNA form, the CDR3 reads TGTGCCAGCAAGGGAGACAGGGGACAGCCCCAGCATTTT. The entire variable domain, with the rest obtained from reference TRBV2 and TRBJ1-5, is as follows: EPEVTQTPSHQVTQMGQEVILRCVPISNHLYFYWYRQILGQKVEFLVSFYNNEISEKSEIFDDQFSVERPDGSNFTLKIRSTKLEDSAMYFCASKGDRGQPQHFGDGTRLSIL.

This clonotype was detected only a few times. The rearrangement joins TRBV12-3 or TRBV12-4 to TRBJ2-1, with D unclear. The CDR3 contains 13 residues. V was trimmed by 3 bases and J by 6 bases, leaving 9 bases between them. The DNA of the CDR3 is TGTGCCAGCAGTTTTGGGCAGTCCAATGAGCAGTTCTTC. Amino acid sequence: CASSFGQSNEQFF.

This chain uses TRBV6-4 with TRBJ2-7; D call uncertain. This CDR3 has 11 amino acids. Germline V gene data show CDR1 as MRHNA and CDR2 as SNTAGT. The CDR3 loop reads CRPSGSYEQYF. As DNA, the CDR3 is TGTCGCCCCTCTGGGTCCTACGAGCAGTACTTC.

In its sample, this clonotype was seen many times. The CDR3: CASSQLRTGKDEQYF. In DNA, the CDR3 is TGCGCCAGCAGCCAGTTGCGGACAGGGAAGGACGAGCAGTACTTC. V is TRBV5-1 and J is TRBJ2-7, with 8 bases that match TRBD1. CDR1 is SGHRS and CDR2 is YFSETQ in the germline V gene. The CDR3 runs 15 residues. Unmatched junction bases numbered 11, after V lost 4 bases and J lost 5 bases.

This clonotype has more than one count but fewer than ten. The genes are TRBV28 and TRBJ2-5, with a possible D match to TRBD1 (6 bases). Deletions cut 3 bases from V and 5 bases from J, with 13 bases between. There are 14 residues in the CDR3. Germline V gives CDR1 MDHEN, CDR2 SYDVKM. The CDR3 DNA reads as TGTGCCAGCAGTTTCATGGGGGCATTTGAGACCCAGTACTTC. This translates into CASSFMGAFETQYF.

This clonotype was counted only a few times. The genes are TRBV5-1 and TRBJ2-1, with 13 bases matching TRBD2. V dropped 0 bases and J dropped 9; count of bases not matched to a gene: 3. The germline V gene encodes CDR1 SGHRS and CDR2 YFSETQ. The CDR3 has 15 amino acids. This chain's CDR3 is CASSLEGLAGSEQFF. The CDR3 nucleotides read TGCGCCAGCAGCTTGGAGGGACTAGCGGGGTCTGAGCAGTTCTTC.

This clonotype showed up just a few times. The V and J genes are TRBV5-1 and TRBJ2-1; D gene uncertain. Trimming removed 1 base from V and 0 bases from J, with 11 bases in between. CDR1 SGHRS and CDR2 YFSETQ come from the germline V gene. The CDR3 spans 16 residues. The CDR3 region is CASSLRPKSSYNEQFF. The CDR3 DNA sequence: TGCGCCAGCAGCTTGCGCCCTAAAAGCTCCTACAATGAGCAGTTCTTC.

The chain uses TRBV19 and TRBJ2-7; TRBD2 is a possible D gene (5 bases). V was pared by 1 base and J by 2 bases, with 15 bases between. This CDR3 has 16 residues. Germline-derived CDR1 and CDR2 are LNHDA and SQIVND (reference sequence). CDR3 in amino acids: CASSIVRRTGTYEQYF. CDR3 DNA sequence: TGTGCCAGTAGTATAGTTCGTAGGACGGGAACCTACGAGCAGTACTTC. Supplemented by reference TRBV19 and TRBJ2-7, the full variable domain reads DGGITQSPKYLFRKEGQNVTLSCEQNLNHDAMYWYRQDPGQGLRLIYYSQIVNDFQKGDIAEGYSVSREKKESFPLTVTSAQKNPTAFYLCASSIVRRTGTYEQYFGPGTRLTVT.

This clonotype showed up just a few times. V and J are TRBV10-3 and TRBJ1-5; D remains unclear. The CDR3 consists of 14 residues. V was clipped by 3 bases and J by 2 bases, with 8 bases between them. In germline, CDR1 is ENHRY, CDR2 SYGVKD. Here the CDR3 DNA reads TGTGCCATCAGTGAAGGGAAGGGCAATCAGCCCCAGCATTTT. This sequence encodes CAISEGKGNQPQHF.

The chain joins TRBV29-1 to TRBJ1-1; D perhaps matches TRBD1 (5 bases). The germline V gene encodes CDR1 SQVTM and CDR2 ANQGSEA. CDR3 length: 12 amino acids. Trimming pared 4 bases from V and 0 bases from J, leaving 6 bases between. The DNA for the CDR3 is TGCAGCGTTGGGGGGGTGAACACTGAAGCTTTCTTT. Amino acids: CSVGGVNTEAFF.

This clonotype was picked up many times. The CDR3 region is CASSLTGEETQYF. CDR3 sequence (DNA): TGTGCCAGCAGCTTAACAGGGGAAGAGACCCAGTACTTC. The chain is built from TRBV7-9 and TRBJ2-5, with 7 bases that match TRBD1. Germline CDR1 and CDR2: SEHNR and FQNEAQ (reference sequence). The ends lost 2 bases at V and 3 bases at J; junction bases unmatched: 0. CDR3 length: 13 amino acids.

This rearrangement joins TRBV12-3 or TRBV12-4 to TRBJ2-2; 8 bases map to TRBD2. The CDR3 contains 16 residues. V lost 3 bases to trimming and J lost 6 bases; unmatched junction nucleotides: 9. The CDR3 sequence is CASSFGLAGVSGELFF. CDR3 sequence (DNA): TGTGCCAGCAGTTTTGGACTAGCAGGGGTCTCCGGGGAGCTGTTTTTT.

The rearrangement links TRBV19 to TRBJ2-1, with 7 bases aligning to TRBD2. Germline CDR1 is LNHDA and CDR2 is SQIVND (reference sequence). CDR3 length equals 16 residues. The V and J ends lost 5 bases and 4 bases, in that order; junction bases with no gene match: 11. The chain's CDR3 is CASSQEAGFRYNEQFF. CDR3 bases: TGTGCCAGTAGTCAAGAAGCGGGATTCAGGTACAATGAGCAGTTCTTC.

This sequence joins TRBV28 and TRBJ1-2, with unresolved D. The ends were cut back, 9 bases at V and 8 bases at J, with 16 bases in the middle. CDR3 length: 12 amino acids. Per germline, CDR1 MDHEN and CDR2 SYDVKM. The CDR3 DNA follows: TGTGCCAGATACAGTAAGGAGGACGGCTACACCTTC. Its translation: CARYSKEDGYTF.

V and J are TRBV6-1 and TRBJ2-1; D gene unclear. Deletions cut 1 base from V and 2 bases from J, with 6 bases between. CDR3 length: 14 residues. CDR1 is MNHNS and CDR2 is SASEGT in the germline V gene. CDR3 protein: CASSEGLAYNEQFF. The CDR3 bases are TGTGCCAGCAGTGAAGGGCTAGCCTACAATGAGCAGTTCTTC.

V is TRBV3-1 and J is TRBJ1-6; D remains ambiguous. The CDR3 has 13 amino acids. Germline V CDR1 and CDR2: LGHDT, YNNKEL (reference sequence). Trimming shortened V by 6 bases and J by 4 bases, and 7 bases separated the two germline ends. The DNA of the CDR3 is TGTGCCAGCAGGGCTGGGTATAATTCACCCCTCCACTTT. This sequence encodes CASRAGYNSPLHF.

This clonotype was seen a few times. The DNA of the CDR3 is TGTGCTAGTGGTTTGGTACTTGGGATATCCAAAAACATTCAGTACTTC. Protein sequence: CASGLVLGISKNIQYF. The chain is built from TRBV12-5 and TRBJ2-4; D unresolved. Germline loops: CDR1 LGHNT, CDR2 FRNRAP. The V and J ends lost 0 bases and 2 bases respectively, with 11 bases between them. The CDR3 contains 16 residues.

The chain carries TRBV7-2 and TRBJ2-3; perhaps TRBD2 as D (6 bases). The V gene's germline CDR1 is SGHTA and CDR2 FQGNSA. The CDR3 length is 15 residues. The V and J ends lost 3 bases and 0 bases respectively, with 10 bases between them. The CDR3 DNA reads TGTGCCAGCAGCTTCGGAGGGCCTAGCACAGATACGCAGTATTTT. Translated: CASSFGGPSTDTQYF.

The chain recombines TRBV4-1 with TRBJ2-3; tentatively, D is TRBD2 (7 bases). Trimming shortened V by 4 bases and J by 4 bases, and 18 bases separated the two germline ends. The germline CDR1 and CDR2 sequences are MGHRA and YSYEKL. The CDR3 has 16 residues. This chain's CDR3 is CASSPLYRGAADTQYF. The CDR3 bases are TGCGCCAGCAGCCCGTTATATCGGGGGGCGGCAGATACGCAGTATTTT.

This clonotype was picked up many times. CDR3 bases: TGTGCCAGCAGTTTGCGCCACACAGATACGCAGTATTTT. It codes for CASSLRHTDTQYF. V is TRBV12-3 or TRBV12-4 and J is TRBJ2-3; D uncertain. Trimming left V 3 bases short and J 2 bases short, with 6 bases between. The CDR3 length is 13 residues.

This clonotype was seen more than once but under ten times. This chain links TRBV7-8 with TRBJ2-7; TRBD1 matches at 8 bases. The CDR3 runs to 14 residues. The V segment lost 8 bases and the J segment 2 bases; nucleotides outside the gene matches: 8. Looked up from germline, CDR1 is SGHVS and CDR2 is FQNEAQ. The CDR3 loop reads CASGAGQATYEQYF. For the CDR3, the DNA is TGTGCCAGCGGGGCGGGACAGGCCACCTACGAGCAGTACTTC.

This clonotype was recorded a few times. The chain uses TRBV29-1 and TRBJ2-6; D uncertain. Trimming shortened V by 5 bases and J by 0 bases, and 5 bases separated the two germline ends. The germline V gene has CDR1 SQVTM and CDR2 ANQGSEA. This CDR3 spans 13 amino acids. Written as DNA, the CDR3 is TGCAGCGTTCCATCCTCTGGGGCCAACGTCCTGACTTTC. The encoded protein is CSVPSSGANVLTF.

This clonotype was counted only a few times. The gene calls are TRBV10-3 and TRBJ2-3; the match to TRBD2 covers 9 bases. The CDR3 sequence is 17 residues long. J was trimmed by 5 bases and V by 10 bases; bases with no gene match: 19. CDR1 and CDR2 from the germline V gene are ENHRY and SYGVKD. As DNA, the CDR3 is TGTGCCACTAGACATTCTTCGCGGGGGGGATCGTTAGATACGCAGTATTTT. Translated: CATRHSSRGGSLDTQYF.

The CDR3 loop is CASSQEPGLAGAVAKNIQYF. In nucleotides, the CDR3 is TGTGCCAGCAGCCAAGAACCCGGACTAGCGGGAGCCGTAGCCAAAAACATTCAGTACTTC. V gene TRBV14 combines with J gene TRBJ2-4; 13 bases agree with TRBD2. With 0 bases clipped from V and 0 bases from J, the junction kept 8 bases outside the gene matches. Per germline, CDR1 SGHDN and CDR2 FVKESK. The CDR3 has 20 residues.

This clonotype was observed many times. V is TRBV27 and J is TRBJ2-3, with TRBD2 matching over 11 bases. Germline values: CDR1 MNHEY, CDR2 SMNVEV (reference sequence). The CDR3 consists of 15 residues. The junction had 4 bases not matched to a gene; V was cut back by 6 bases and J by 2 bases. For the CDR3, the DNA is TGTGCCAGCAGCCGGACTAGCGGGTACACAGATACGCAGTATTTT. Protein product: CASSRTSGYTDTQYF.

The table lists this clonotype with many counts. V usage is TRBV12-3 or TRBV12-4 and J usage is TRBJ2-7; 7 bases align to TRBD1. Trimming removed 7 bases from V and 5 bases from J; junction bases left unmatched: 5. The length of the CDR3 is 12 residues. The CDR3 sequence is CASTDRVDEQYF. DNA for the CDR3: TGTGCCAGCACCGACAGGGTGGACGAGCAGTACTTC.

This rearrangement joins TRBV20-1 to TRBJ2-7, with D possibly being TRBD2 (7 bases). V was trimmed by 2 bases and J by 5 bases, leaving 16 bases between them. Germline CDR1 is DFQATT and CDR2 is SNEGSKA (reference sequence). CDR3 length: 14 amino acids. The CDR3 is CSARRPGGADEQYF. The CDR3 nucleotides read TGCAGTGCTAGACGTCCGGGGGGCGCGGACGAGCAGTACTTC.

This chain links TRBV5-6 with TRBJ1-2; weak D call: TRBD1 (6 bases). The CDR3 is 13 amino acids. Germline values: CDR1 SGHDT, CDR2 YYEEEE. V lost 4 bases to trimming and J lost 8 bases, with 15 bases between them. The CDR3 DNA follows: TGTGCCAGCAGCCCCCAGGGGAGAAAAGGCTACACCTTC. It is translated as CASSPQGRKGYTF.